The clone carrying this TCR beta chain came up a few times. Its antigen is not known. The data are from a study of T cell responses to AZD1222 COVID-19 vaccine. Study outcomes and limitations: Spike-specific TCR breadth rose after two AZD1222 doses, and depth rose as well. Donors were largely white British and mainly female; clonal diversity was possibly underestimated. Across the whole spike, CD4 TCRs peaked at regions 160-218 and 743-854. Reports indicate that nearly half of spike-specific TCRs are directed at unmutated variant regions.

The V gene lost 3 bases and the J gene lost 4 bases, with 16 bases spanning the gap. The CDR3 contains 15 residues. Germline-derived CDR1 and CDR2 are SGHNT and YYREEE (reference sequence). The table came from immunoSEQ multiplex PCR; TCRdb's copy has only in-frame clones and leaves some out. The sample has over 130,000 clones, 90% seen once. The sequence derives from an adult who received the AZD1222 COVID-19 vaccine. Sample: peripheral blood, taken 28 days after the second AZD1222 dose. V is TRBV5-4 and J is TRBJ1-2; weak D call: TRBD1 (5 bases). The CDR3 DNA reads TGTGCCAGCAGCTACGGACAAGGCCAGAGCTATGGCTACACCTTC. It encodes CASSYGQGQSYGYTF. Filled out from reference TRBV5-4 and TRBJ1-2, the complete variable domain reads ETGVTQSPTHLIKTRGQQVTLRCSSQSGHNTVSWYQQALGQGPQFIFQYYREEENGRGNFPPRFSGLQFPNYSSELNVNALELDDSALYLCASSYGQGQSYGYTFGSGTRLTVV.